One sample yielded the 21 T cell receptor beta chains listed below, sequenced in a study of T cell changes during pregnancy in multiple sclerosis. Sequencing used immunoSEQ multiplex PCR; TCRdb keeps in-frame clones, though not all of them. The sample lists tens of thousands of clones; roughly 94% were seen once. Here the sequenced sample was CD8+ T cells from peripheral blood mononuclear cells, taken after pregnancy. Source of these receptors: a female donor with multiple sclerosis, enrolled in a pregnancy study.

The V call is TRBV5-6, the J call TRBJ1-2; TRBD1 matches 9 bases. Trimming removed 5 bases from V and 2 bases from J; junction bases left unmatched: 7. CDR1 is SGHDT and CDR2 is YYEEEE in the germline V gene. The CDR3 is 15 residues long. CDR3 DNA: TGTGCCAGCAGTTCGGCGGGACAGGGAAACTATGGCTACACCTTC. Translation gives CASSSAGQGNYGYTF. The entire variable domain, with the rest obtained from reference TRBV5-6 and TRBJ1-2, is as follows: DAGVTQSPTHLIKTRGQQVTLRCSPKSGHDTVSWYQQALGQGPQFIFQYYEEEERQRGNFPDRFSGHQFPNYSSELNVNALLLGDSALYLCASSSAGQGNYGYTFGSGTRLTVV.

The CDR3 protein is CASTTQGSVDEQFF. The CDR3 DNA sequence: TGTGCCAGCACTACTCAGGGTTCGGTGGATGAGCAGTTCTTC. The chain couples TRBV6-6 to TRBJ2-1, with D perhaps matching TRBD1 (5 bases). In germline, CDR1 is MNHNY, CDR2 SVGAGI (reference sequence). The CDR3 length is 14 residues. V lost 7 bases and J 8 bases, leaving 18 bases between the germline ends.

The J gene is TRBJ1-1, the V gene TRBV30; TRBD1 matches 10 bases. The junction had 10 bases not matched to a gene; V was cut back by 3 bases and J by 6 bases. The germline gives CDR1 GTSNPN, CDR2 SVGIG (reference sequence). The CDR3 consists of 15 residues. CDR3 sequence (DNA): TGTGCCTGGAGGGACGGACAGGGGGGCGTCGCTGAAGCTTTCTTT. Translated, it gives CAWRDGQGGVAEAFF.

The chain is built from TRBV6-1 and TRBJ2-7; tentative D call: TRBD1 (5 bases). The CDR3 covers 13 residues. Germline V gene sequence: CDR1 MNHNS, CDR2 SASEGT. V was clipped by 3 bases and J by 2 bases, with 8 bases between them. CDR3 nucleotide sequence: TGTGCCAGCAGTGAGACAGTGGCCTACGAGCAGTACTTC. Its translation is CASSETVAYEQYF.

The rearrangement uses TRBV19 and TRBJ2-1, with D unresolved. The CDR3 covers 14 residues. Trimming took 1 base from V and 4 from J, leaving 8 bases between them. Germline loops: CDR1 LNHDA, CDR2 SQIVND (reference sequence). The CDR3 here is CASSIGGRYNEQFF. The DNA for the CDR3 is TGTGCCAGTAGTATAGGCGGTAGATACAATGAGCAGTTCTTC.

The gene calls are TRBV13 and TRBJ2-7; D perhaps matches TRBD1 (6 bases). The CDR3 covers 16 residues. Between the trimmed V and J ends, which lost 0 bases and 6 bases, there was a span of 18 bases. The germline gives CDR1 PRHDT, CDR2 FYEKMQ (reference sequence). The CDR3 sequence: CASSLGRTEGRLEQYF. CDR3 coding DNA: TGTGCCAGCAGCTTAGGCCGGACAGAAGGGCGCCTCGAGCAGTACTTC.

The CDR3 coding sequence is TGTGCCAGCGGCACGGGACTCTCTGGAAACACCATATATTTT. Residues: CASGTGLSGNTIYF. The rearrangement joins TRBV13 to TRBJ1-3; TRBD1 might be the D (5 bases). The CDR3 extends over 14 amino acids. Germline V gene sequence: CDR1 PRHDT, CDR2 FYEKMQ (reference sequence). V was clipped by 8 bases and J by 0 bases, with 11 bases between them.

V and J are TRBV30 and TRBJ2-1; TRBD2 aligns across 10 bases. With V trimmed by 0 bases and J by 7 bases, 18 bases remained unmatched. The CDR3 is 19 residues long. From germline, CDR1 is GTSNPN and CDR2 SVGIG (reference sequence). The CDR3 loop is CAWSVLGLASVGAQNEQFF. CDR3 coding DNA: TGTGCCTGGAGTGTACTGGGACTAGCGTCCGTGGGGGCCCAAAATGAGCAGTTCTTC.

This clone has only one observation. V and J are TRBV7-6 and TRBJ2-5, with 14 bases matching TRBD2. V shed 7 bases and J 4 bases; nucleotides not matched to a gene: 17. CDR1 is SGHVS, CDR2 FNYEAQ, per germline. The CDR3 has 19 residues. The CDR3 loop reads CASTENPGLAGAGRETQYF. In nucleotides, the CDR3 is TGTGCCAGCACAGAGAACCCGGGACTAGCGGGAGCCGGCCGAGAGACCCAGTACTTC.

This clone was seen a handful of times. V usage is TRBV9 and J usage is TRBJ1-1, with TRBD1 identical over 8 bases. Germline CDR1 and CDR2: SGDLS and YYNGEE. V gave up 3 bases and J gave up 5 bases; unmatched junction bases: 3. CDR3 length: 13 residues. The CDR3 reads CASSGTGSTEAFF. CDR3 bases: TGTGCCAGCAGCGGGACAGGGAGTACTGAAGCTTTCTTT.

The V call is TRBV27, the J call TRBJ1-2; tentatively, D is TRBD1 (5 bases). The CDR3 has 15 amino acids. CDR1 MNHEY and CDR2 SMNVEV come from the germline V gene (reference sequence). Trimming removed 6 bases from V and 3 bases from J, with 17 bases in between. CDR3 bases: TGTGCCAGCAGCCCGATCGTGGGGGGGTACTATGGCTACACCTTC. This gives the protein CASSPIVGGYYGYTF.

The chain uses TRBV4-3 and TRBJ2-7; tentative D call: TRBD1 (6 bases). Per germline, CDR1 LGHNA and CDR2 YSLEER. CDR3 length: 13 amino acids. The V end lost 0 bases, the J end lost 7 bases, and 10 bases lay between the germline ends. The CDR3 loop is CASSQDQGWEQYF. The CDR3 DNA reads TGCGCCAGCAGCCAAGATCAGGGGTGGGAGCAGTACTTC.

This chain uses TRBV18 with TRBJ2-1; 9 nucleotides agree with TRBD1. The CDR3 consists of 17 residues. The V gene's germline CDR1 is KGHSH and CDR2 LQKENI. V was clipped by 6 bases and J by 8 bases; unmatched bases: 17. Written as DNA, the CDR3 is TGTGCCAGCTCCGGCCCCTCCCCCTACAGGGGGCGGGATGAGCAGTTCTTC. As protein: CASSGPSPYRGRDEQFF.

The J gene is TRBJ2-7, the V gene TRBV19, with 8 bases that match TRBD1. The CDR3 has 15 amino acids. V was clipped by 2 bases and J by 6 bases; unmatched bases: 9. The germline gives CDR1 LNHDA, CDR2 SQIVND (reference sequence). The CDR3 DNA is TGTGCCAGTAGTATATCCCGGACAGGGACCTCCGAGCAGTACTTC. Amino acids: CASSISRTGTSEQYF.

The V and J genes are TRBV13 and TRBJ2-1; TRBD2 aligns across 9 bases. The trim removed 4 bases at V and 0 bases at J, leaving 4 bases unmatched. The CDR3 is made up of 16 amino acids. Germline V gene data show CDR1 as PRHDT and CDR2 as FYEKMQ (reference sequence). The CDR3 loop is CASSSKTSGSYNEQFF. DNA of the CDR3: TGTGCCAGCAGCTCCAAGACTAGCGGCTCCTACAATGAGCAGTTCTTC.

This chain uses TRBV30 with TRBJ2-2, with 7 bases lining up with TRBD2. Per the germline V gene, CDR1 is GTSNPN and CDR2 is SVGIG (reference sequence). The V and J ends lost 4 bases and 7 bases, in that order; junction bases with no gene match: 6. The CDR3 spans 13 residues. The CDR3 reads CAWNLGGGGELFF. The CDR3 DNA reads TGTGCCTGGAACCTGGGGGGGGGCGGGGAGCTGTTTTTT. The whole variable domain, remainder taken from reference TRBV30 and TRBJ2-2, is SQTIHQWPATLVQPVGSPLSLECTVEGTSNPNLYWYRQAAGRGLQLLFYSVGIGQISSEVPQNLSASRPQDRQFILSSKKLLLSDSGFYLCAWNLGGGGELFFGEGSRLTVL.

The chain joins TRBV7-2 to TRBJ2-5, with D possibly matching TRBD1 (6 bases). V was pared by 5 bases and J by 1 base, with 17 bases between. CDR3 length: 16 residues. Germline-derived CDR1 and CDR2 are SGHTA and FQGNSA. In DNA, the CDR3 is TGTGCCAGCAGCATCAGGCCGGGACACCCCCAAGAGACCCAGTACTTC. Translating gives CASSIRPGHPQETQYF.

The chain links TRBV19 to TRBJ1-4, with D uncertain. Germline V CDR1 and CDR2: LNHDA, SQIVND (reference sequence). V lost 5 bases and J lost 7, with 8 bases in between. The length of the CDR3 is 12 residues. CDR3 in DNA: TGTGCCAGTAGTCTGGGAGGTGAAAAACTGTTTTTT. This translates into CASSLGGEKLFF.

The rearrangement uses TRBV6-1 and TRBJ2-7; 11 bases are a match to TRBD1. Germline CDR1 reads MNHNS; CDR2 reads SASEGT. CDR3 length equals 15 residues. The V segment lost 4 bases and the J segment 0 bases; nucleotides outside the gene matches: 2. CDR3: CASSVGTGGSYEQYF. For the CDR3, the DNA is TGTGCCAGCAGTGTAGGGACAGGGGGCTCCTACGAGCAGTACTTC.

The chain links TRBV7-9 to TRBJ2-3; 9 nucleotides line up with TRBD2. CDR1 is SEHNR, CDR2 FQNEAQ, per germline (reference sequence). The CDR3 is 15 residues long. CDR3 protein: CATTRLAGSSDTQYF. In DNA, the CDR3 is TGTGCTACCACTCGGCTAGCGGGATCCTCAGATACGCAGTATTTT.

The genes are TRBV10-2 and TRBJ1-5, with D perhaps matching TRBD1 (6 bases). Germline CDR1 is WSHSY and CDR2 is SAAADI. The CDR3 totals 13 residues. The V end was cut by 4 bases, the J end by 7 bases, with 11 bases between. The CDR3 loop is CASSVNRAQPQHF. The DNA for the CDR3 is TGCGCCAGCAGTGTGAACAGGGCCCAGCCCCAGCATTTT.